The sequence of this T cell receptor beta chain was determined in a study of CD8 T cells in Susac syndrome. Controls were age- and sex-matched healthy donors. Random hexamers were used to reverse transcribe an amount of roughly 0.5 to 1 ug RNA. TCR beta CDR3 was amplified by immunoSEQ multiplex PCR. This amplification extended across 54 Vbeta and 13 Jbeta segments. Via MiXCR, TCRdb re-called the immunoSEQ multiplex PCR reads, giving one row per CDR3 protein. The sample carries 150,000 to 200,000 distinct CDR3 sequences, roughly 93% recorded once. Trimming removed 0 bases from V and 4 bases from J, with 11 bases in between. The CDR3 has 14 amino acids. Looked up from germline, CDR1 is SGHNT and CDR2 is YYREEE (reference sequence).

The source material was CD4+ T cells from PBMCs. The genes are TRBV5-4 and TRBJ2-7; D possibly uses TRBD1 or TRBD2 (5 bases each). This TCR was sampled from a human donor in good health. The CDR3 loop is CASSLAGQSYEQYF. CDR3 coding DNA: TGTGCCAGCAGCTTGGCGGGGCAGAGTTACGAGCAGTACTTC. Full variable domain (missing parts from reference TRBV5-4 and TRBJ2-7): ETGVTQSPTHLIKTRGQQVTLRCSSQSGHNTVSWYQQALGQGPQFIFQYYREEENGRGNFPPRFSGLQFPNYSSELNVNALELDDSALYLCASSLAGQSYEQYFGPGTRLTVT.